Each of the 8 T cell receptor beta chains below was sequenced from the same sample in a study of blood T cell repertoires in COVID-19. Clones were sequenced by immunoSEQ multiplex PCR, and TCRdb holds only the in-frame ones, with some missing. Seen here are over 350,000 clones, about 90% observed once, and the top ten hold nearly 2%. The material sequenced was PBMCs or T cells enriched from blood (not recorded which). Source of these receptors: a woman aged 18 to 35 with acute COVID-19.

The chain employs TRBV30 and TRBJ1-1; the D is unclear. Germline-derived CDR1 and CDR2 are GTSNPN and SVGIG (reference sequence). Trimming removed 1 base from V and 2 bases from J, with 14 bases in between. The CDR3 contains 15 residues. This CDR3 is CAWSARFTVNTEAFF. CDR3 DNA sequence: TGTGCCTGGAGTGCCCGTTTTACGGTAAACACTGAAGCTTTCTTT.

The chain recombines TRBV19 with TRBJ2-5, with a weak D call TRBD2 (5 bases). The CDR3 totals 17 residues. CDR1 and CDR2 (germline): LNHDA, SQIVND (reference sequence). The V gene lost 5 bases and the J gene lost 1 base, with 20 bases spanning the gap. Written as DNA, the CDR3 is TGTGCCAGTAGTCTTGGGGTGTGGCTAGCCTCCCAAGAGACCCAGTACTTC. Its protein product is CASSLGVWLASQETQYF.

This clone was detected once. This same CDR3 is encoded by further DNA sequences in the sample. The chain recombines TRBV19 with TRBJ2-7; 11 nucleotides line up with TRBD1. V gave up 6 bases and J gave up 0 bases; unmatched junction bases: 4. Germline-derived CDR1 and CDR2 are LNHDA and SQIVND (reference sequence). CDR3 length: 15 amino acids. CDR3 region: CASSPGQGVSYEQYF. The CDR3 coding sequence is TGTGCCAGTAGCCCGGGACAGGGGGTCTCCTACGAGCAGTACTTC.

V usage is TRBV7-8 and J usage is TRBJ2-2; D not certain. Per the germline V gene, CDR1 is SGHVS and CDR2 is FQNEAQ. CDR3 length equals 14 residues. Between the trimmed V and J ends, which lost 5 bases and 1 base, there was a span of 8 bases. The CDR3 bases are TGTGCCAGCAGCCCCGTGCGGAACACCGGGGAGCTGTTTTTT. Translated: CASSPVRNTGELFF.

The rearrangement joins TRBV21-1 to TRBJ2-7; the listed D gene, TRBD1, was not tested against the DNA. TRBV21-1 is noted as a pseudogene. The CDR3 length is 19 residues. For the CDR3, the DNA is TGTGCCAGCAGCAAAGAAGGACCCCAAGGGGGACAAGGCTTCTACGAGCAGTACTTC. Its protein product is CASSKEGPQGGQGFYEQYF.

V is TRBV2 and J is TRBJ1-1, with 7 bases identical to TRBD1. The germline gives CDR1 SNHLY, CDR2 FYNNEI. The CDR3 has 11 amino acids. J lost 8 bases, V lost 6 bases, and 3 bases had no gene match. The CDR3 sequence is CASSGQVEAFF. For the CDR3, the DNA is TGTGCCAGCAGCGGACAGGTCGAAGCTTTCTTT.

This clone has only one observation. The rearrangement links TRBV21-1 to TRBJ1-1; TRBD1, the table's D call, was not compared with the DNA. TRBV21-1 is noted as a pseudogene. The CDR3 extends over 14 amino acids. CDR3 protein: CASSKAQELYGAFF. CDR3 nucleotide sequence: TGTGCCAGCAGCAAAGCACAGGAGCTTTACGGAGCTTTCTTT.

This rearrangement joins TRBV15 to TRBJ2-7, with D tentatively TRBD1 (5 bases). Looked up from germline, CDR1 is LNHNV and CDR2 is YYDKDF (reference sequence). This CDR3 has 14 residues. The ends were cut back, 4 bases at V and 0 bases at J, with 10 bases in the middle. CDR3 sequence: CATSIDRSSYEQYF. The CDR3 DNA sequence: TGTGCCACCAGCATCGACAGAAGCTCCTACGAGCAGTACTTC.